This TCR beta chain was found in a study of cytomegalovirus exposure and HLA in healthy donors. Germline CDR1 reads SGHTA; CDR2 reads FQGNSA. The CDR3 runs to 15 residues. Trimming at V came to 5 bases and at J to 4 bases, leaving 10 bases not matched to a gene. The PCR had 60 Vbeta and 13 Jbeta primers. The method was immunoSEQ multiplex PCR; TCRdb's version includes in-frame clones alone and lacks a portion of them. Of about 130,000 clones listed, roughly 10% are singletons. The chain links TRBV7-2 to TRBJ1-2; TRBD1 aligns across 7 bases. Source material: PBMCs. The sequence was collected from a woman aged 18-35 years in good health and CMV-seropositive. The CDR3 sequence: CASSPITGQSYGYTF. In DNA form, the CDR3 reads TGTGCCAGCAGCCCCATCACGGGACAGTCCTATGGCTACACCTTC.